Sequencing of this TCR beta chain was carried out in a study of blood T cell dynamics during melanoma immunotherapy. Time point of the sample: pre-treatment baseline. Sampling occurred pretreatment (T0) and at week 3 (W3), after cycle one of checkpoint blockade. This table comes from immunoSEQ multiplex PCR, and its TCRdb copy is limited to in-frame clones, with some not included. The table records about 6,900 clones, over 70% of them present only once. Material: blood, obtained from a patient treated with checkpoint blockade. The receptor was derived from a human donor with melanoma.

The CDR3 is CASSPDRDEKLFF. The CDR3 nucleotides are TGTGCCAGCTCACCGGACAGGGACGAAAAACTGTTTTTT. V is TRBV18 and J is TRBJ1-4, with 8 bases lining up with TRBD1. The CDR3 is 13 residues long. V gave up 3 bases and J gave up 8 bases; unmatched junction bases: 2. Germline loops: CDR1 KGHSH, CDR2 LQKENI.